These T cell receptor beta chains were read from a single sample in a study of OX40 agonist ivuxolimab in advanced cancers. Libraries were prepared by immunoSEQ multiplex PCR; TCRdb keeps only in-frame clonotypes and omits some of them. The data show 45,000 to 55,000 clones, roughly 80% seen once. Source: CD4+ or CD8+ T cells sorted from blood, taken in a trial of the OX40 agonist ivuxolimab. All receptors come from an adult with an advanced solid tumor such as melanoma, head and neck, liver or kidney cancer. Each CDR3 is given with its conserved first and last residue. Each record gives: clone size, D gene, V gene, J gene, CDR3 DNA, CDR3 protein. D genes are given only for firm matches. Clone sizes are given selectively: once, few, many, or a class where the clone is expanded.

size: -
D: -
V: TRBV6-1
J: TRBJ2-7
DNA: TGTGCCAGCAGTGAATCCGGGTACTACGAGCAGTACTTC
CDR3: CASSESGYYEQYF

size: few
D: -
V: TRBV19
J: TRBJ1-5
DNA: TGTGCCAGTAGTAACCAGGGCAGGCAGCCCCAGCATTTT
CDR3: CASSNQGRQPQHF

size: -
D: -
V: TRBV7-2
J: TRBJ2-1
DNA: TGTGCCAGCAGCCCCCGTGGAGGGGGTTCGAGAAGCTCCTACAATGAGCAGTTCTTC
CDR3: CASSPRGGGSRSSYNEQFF

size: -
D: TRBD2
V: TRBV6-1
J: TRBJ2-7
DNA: TGTGCCAGCAGGGGGACTAGCGCAAAGTACGAGCAGTACTTC
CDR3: CASRGTSAKYEQYF

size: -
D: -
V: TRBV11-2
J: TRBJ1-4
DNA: TGTGCCAGCAGCTTATTAGGCGGGGATGAAAAACTGTTTTTT
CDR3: CASSLLGGDEKLFF

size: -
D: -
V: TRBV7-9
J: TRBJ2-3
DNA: TGTGCCAGCAGCTTAGCGATCATGCCTAGCACAGATACGCAGTATTTT
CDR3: CASSLAIMPSTDTQYF

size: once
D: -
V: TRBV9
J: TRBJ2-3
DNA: TGTGCCAGCAGCGTAGGAAGCGGTACGCAGTATTTT
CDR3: CASSVGSGTQYF

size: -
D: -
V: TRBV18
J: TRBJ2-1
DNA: TGTGCCAGCTCACCGGGCGCGACAAAGGACAATGAGCAGTTCTTC
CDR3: CASSPGATKDNEQFF

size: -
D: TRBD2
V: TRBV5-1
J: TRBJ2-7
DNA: TGCGCCAGCAGCTCGGGGACTAGCGGGACCTACGAGCAGTACTTC
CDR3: CASSSGTSGTYEQYF

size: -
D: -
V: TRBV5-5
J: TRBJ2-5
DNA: TGTGCCAGCAGCCACCCAGGGGTTGAGACCCAGTACTTC
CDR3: CASSHPGVETQYF

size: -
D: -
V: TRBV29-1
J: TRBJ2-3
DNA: TGCAGCACCTCTCGCCCGGGCACAGATACGCAGTATTTT
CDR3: CSTSRPGTDTQYF

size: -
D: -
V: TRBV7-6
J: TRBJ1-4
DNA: TGTGCCAGCAGCAACCCCGGGCCGGGGGGAAATAATGAAAAACTGTTTTTT
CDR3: CASSNPGPGGNNEKLFF

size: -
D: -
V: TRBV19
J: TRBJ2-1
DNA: TGTGCCAGTGCTATAGGACGGAACAATGAGCAGTTCTTC
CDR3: CASAIGRNNEQFF

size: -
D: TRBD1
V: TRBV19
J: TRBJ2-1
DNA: TGTGCCAGTAGTATAGATCGGGACAGGGTTTACAATGAGCAGTTCTTC
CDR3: CASSIDRDRVYNEQFF

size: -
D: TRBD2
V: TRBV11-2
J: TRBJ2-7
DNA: TGTGCCAGCACCCTTAGCGGGAGGGGGGTATACGAGCAGTACTTC
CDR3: CASTLSGRGVYEQYF

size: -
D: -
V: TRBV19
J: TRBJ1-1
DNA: TGTGCCAGTACGTCACCGGGACAAACTTCGAACACTGAAGCTTTCTTT
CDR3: CASTSPGQTSNTEAFF

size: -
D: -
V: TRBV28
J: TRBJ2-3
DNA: TGTGCCAGCAGTGGGGAGCCTCGGACAGATACGCAGTATTTT
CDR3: CASSGEPRTDTQYF

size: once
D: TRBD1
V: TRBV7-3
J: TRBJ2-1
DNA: TGTGCCAGCAGCCCCTGGGGGACAGAGACCAATGAGCAGTTCTTC
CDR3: CASSPWGTETNEQFF

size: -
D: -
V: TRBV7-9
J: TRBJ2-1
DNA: TGTGCCAGCAGCTTTGGGGGCTCCTACAATGAGCAGTTCTTC
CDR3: CASSFGGSYNEQFF

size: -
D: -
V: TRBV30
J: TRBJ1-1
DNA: TGTGCCTGGAGTGTACAACTTCTACCCGAAGCTTTCTTT
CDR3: CAWSVQLLPEAFF

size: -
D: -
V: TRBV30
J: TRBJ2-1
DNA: TGTGCCTGGAGGGTAGGCTCGAATGAGCAGTTCTTC
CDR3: CAWRVGSNEQFF

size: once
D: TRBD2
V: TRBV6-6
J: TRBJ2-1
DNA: TGTGCCAGCAGTTACAGCCCTAGCGGGAGCTACAATGAGCAGTTCTTC
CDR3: CASSYSPSGSYNEQFF

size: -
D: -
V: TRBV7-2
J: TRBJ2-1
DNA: TGTGCCAGCAGCGTAACTAGCTTAAATCCCTACAATGAGCAGTTCTTC
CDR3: CASSVTSLNPYNEQFF

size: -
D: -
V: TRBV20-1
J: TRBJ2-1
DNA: TGCAGTGCTAGGTCCGGGGATGAGCAGTTCTTC
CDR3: CSARSGDEQFF

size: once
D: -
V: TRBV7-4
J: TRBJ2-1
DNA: TGTGCCAGCAGCTACCTCGGGACCCACTACAATGAGCAGTTCTTC
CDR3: CASSYLGTHYNEQFF

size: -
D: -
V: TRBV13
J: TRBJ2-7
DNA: TGTGCCAGCAGCTTTGGAGACGAGCAGTACTTC
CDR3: CASSFGDEQYF

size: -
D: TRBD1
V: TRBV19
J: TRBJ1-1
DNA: TGTGCCAGTAGCCCGGGACAGAGCTCCTATGAAGCTTTCTTT
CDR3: CASSPGQSSYEAFF

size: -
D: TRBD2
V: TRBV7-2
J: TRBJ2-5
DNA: TGTGCCAGCAGCTTAGTCGCGGGAGGGGGCCAAGAGACCCAGTACTTC
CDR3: CASSLVAGGGQETQYF

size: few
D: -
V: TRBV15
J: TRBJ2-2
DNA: TGTGCCACCAGCCGGGACTTGAACACCGGGGAGCTGTTTTTT
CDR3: CATSRDLNTGELFF

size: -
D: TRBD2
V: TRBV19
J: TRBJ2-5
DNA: TGTGCCAGTAGCCGGGGCCCTAGCGGGAGGGCCTTGGGGGTTCAAGAGACCCAGTACTTC
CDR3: CASSRGPSGRALGVQETQYF

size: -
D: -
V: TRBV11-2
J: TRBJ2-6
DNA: TGTGCCAGCAGCTATTCAAGGGGGGCCAACGTCCTGACTTTC
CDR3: CASSYSRGANVLTF

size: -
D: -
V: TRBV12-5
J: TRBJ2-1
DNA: TGTGCTAGTTCAGGGATCCTAAACAATGAGCAGTTCTTC
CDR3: CASSGILNNEQFF

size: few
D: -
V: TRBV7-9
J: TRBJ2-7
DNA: TGTGCCAGCAGTCGTCAATACGAGCAGTACTTC
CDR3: CASSRQYEQYF

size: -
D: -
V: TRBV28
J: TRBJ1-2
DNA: TGTGCCAGCAGGGAAGCTAACTATGGCTACACCTTC
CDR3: CASREANYGYTF

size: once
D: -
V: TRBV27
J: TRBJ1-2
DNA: TGTGCCAGCAGTTTAGATTGGGGCGCGAGGGACTATGGCTACACCTTC
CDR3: CASSLDWGARDYGYTF

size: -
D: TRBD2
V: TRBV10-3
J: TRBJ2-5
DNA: TGTGCCATCAAAGGACTAGCGGGGGAGACCCAGTACTTC
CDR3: CAIKGLAGETQYF

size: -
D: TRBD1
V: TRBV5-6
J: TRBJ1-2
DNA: TGTGCCAGCAGCCCGATGGACAGGGATGTCTATGGCTACACCTTC
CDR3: CASSPMDRDVYGYTF

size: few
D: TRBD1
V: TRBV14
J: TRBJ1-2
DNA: TGTGCCAGCAGCCAAGCGGAGGGGGCTCACTATGGCTACACCTTC
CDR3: CASSQAEGAHYGYTF

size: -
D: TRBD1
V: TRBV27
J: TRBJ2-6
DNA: TGTGCCAGCAGTTTTATTGGACAGGGGTTCTCTGGGGCCAACGTCCTGACTTTC
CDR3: CASSFIGQGFSGANVLTF

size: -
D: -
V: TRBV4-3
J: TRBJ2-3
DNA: TGCGCCAGCAGCCAAGAGGGGAGCGCGGGCACAGATACGCAGTATTTT
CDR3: CASSQEGSAGTDTQYF

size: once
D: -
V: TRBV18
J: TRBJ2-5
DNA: TGTGCCAGCTCCCTGACGTACCAAGAGACCCAGTACTTC
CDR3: CASSLTYQETQYF

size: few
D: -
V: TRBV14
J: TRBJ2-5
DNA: TGTGCCAGCAGCCAAGGGTCCGCCGCTCTCCAAGAGACCCAGTACTTC
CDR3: CASSQGSAALQETQYF

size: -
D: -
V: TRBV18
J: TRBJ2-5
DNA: TGTGCCAGCTCTCCGGAGTTCAACCGAGAGACCCAGTACTTC
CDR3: CASSPEFNRETQYF

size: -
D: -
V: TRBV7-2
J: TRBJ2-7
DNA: TGTGCCAGCAGCTTACAGGGACCCTACGAGCAGTACTTC
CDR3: CASSLQGPYEQYF

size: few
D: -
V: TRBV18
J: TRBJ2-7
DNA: TGTGCCAGCTCACCACCGGGGGCGATAAGGGACGAGCAGTACTTC
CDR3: CASSPPGAIRDEQYF

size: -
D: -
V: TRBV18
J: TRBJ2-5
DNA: TGTGCCAGCTCACGGAACGTCCAAGAGACCCAGTACTTC
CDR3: CASSRNVQETQYF

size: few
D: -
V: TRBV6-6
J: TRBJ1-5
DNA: TGTGCCAGCACCCCCGGCCTGTTGGGGGCCGATCAGCCCCAGCATTTT
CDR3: CASTPGLLGADQPQHF

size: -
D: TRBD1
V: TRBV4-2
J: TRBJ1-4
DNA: TGTGCCAGCAGTCCGGGACAGGCCACAAATAATGAAAAACTGTTTTTT
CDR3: CASSPGQATNNEKLFF

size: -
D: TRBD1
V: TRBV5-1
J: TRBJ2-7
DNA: TGCGCCAGCAGCCGAACCGGGACAGGGGGTCGGAACGAGCAGTACTTC
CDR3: CASSRTGTGGRNEQYF

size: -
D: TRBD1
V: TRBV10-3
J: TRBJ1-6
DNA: TGTGCCATCAGCGCCGGGACAGTAAATTCACCCCTCCACTTT
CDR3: CAISAGTVNSPLHF

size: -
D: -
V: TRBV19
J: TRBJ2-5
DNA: TGTGCCAGTAGTAACGCCCACGGAGAGACCCAGTACTTC
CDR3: CASSNAHGETQYF

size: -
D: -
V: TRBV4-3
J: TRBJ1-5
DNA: TGCGCCAGCAGCCAAGTCGTGTATAGCAATCAGCCCCAGCATTTT
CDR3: CASSQVVYSNQPQHF

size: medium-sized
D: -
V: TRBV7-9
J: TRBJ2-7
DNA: TGTGCCAGCAGCTTAGTCGGCTACGAGCAGTACTTC
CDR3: CASSLVGYEQYF

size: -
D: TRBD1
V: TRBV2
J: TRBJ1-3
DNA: TGTGCCAGCAGAGGTGGGACAGGGGGCGGAAACACCATATATTTT
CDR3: CASRGGTGGGNTIYF

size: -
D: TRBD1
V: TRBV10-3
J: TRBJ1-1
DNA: TGTGCCATCAGTGAGTCGTCGGACAGGGGGCAGAACACTGAAGCTTTCTTT
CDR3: CAISESSDRGQNTEAFF

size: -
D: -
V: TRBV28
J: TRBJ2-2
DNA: TGTGCCAGCAGTCCCCCTAACACCGGGGAGCTGTTTTTT
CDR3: CASSPPNTGELFF

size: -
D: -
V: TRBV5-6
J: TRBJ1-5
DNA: TGTGCCAGCAGCTTGGGAGGTTTTAGCAATCAGCCCCAGCATTTT
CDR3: CASSLGGFSNQPQHF

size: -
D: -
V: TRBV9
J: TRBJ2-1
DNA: TGTGCCAGCAGCGTAGAGAGACACAATGAGCAGTTCTTC
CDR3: CASSVERHNEQFF